Here is one T cell receptor (beta chain) with its context. The source of the sample is a study of T cell changes during pregnancy in multiple sclerosis. The CDR3 extends over 13 amino acids. Germline CDR1 reads SGHAT; CDR2 reads FQNNGV. The J segment lost 10 bases and the V segment lost 2 bases, leaving 2 bases of the junction unmatched. Sequencing was performed with immunoSEQ multiplex PCR; in TCRdb, only in-frame clones are kept and a portion is missing. This sample has approximately 49,000 clones, with around 87% found just once. The chain links TRBV11-2 to TRBJ1-6; the match to TRBD1 covers 7 bases. The source of this sequence is a female donor in good health, enrolled as a control in a pregnancy study. The source material was peripheral blood, sampled after pregnancy. The CDR3 sequence is CASSLQGESPLHF. CDR3 in DNA: TGTGCCAGCAGCTTACAGGGGGAGTCACCCCTCCACTTT.